This entry lists 20 T cell receptor beta chains sequenced from one sample in a study of blood T cell repertoires in COVID-19. The data were produced by immunoSEQ multiplex PCR, yet TCRdb's version contains in-frame clones alone and is incomplete. This repertoire shows more than 200,000 clones, about 88% found once; its top ten account for about 2.1%. The sample consisted of peripheral blood. These receptors all stem from a woman between 40 and 50 years old who had recovered from COVID-19.

The chain recombines TRBV11-3 with TRBJ2-1, with D maybe TRBD2 (6 bases). The CDR3 is 13 residues long. Germline V gives CDR1 SGHNT, CDR2 YENEEA. Trimming left V 0 bases short and J 7 bases short, with 7 bases between. The CDR3: CASSLDGGNEQFF. In DNA, the CDR3 is TGTGCCAGCAGCTTAGATGGGGGGAATGAGCAGTTCTTC.

The V and J genes are TRBV6-2 or TRBV6-3 and TRBJ2-1, with D perhaps matching TRBD2 (6 bases). The CDR3 runs to 14 residues. V was cut by 4 bases and J by 4 bases, with 11 bases left in between. Germline CDR1 and CDR2: MNHEY and SVGEGT. The CDR3 sequence: CASSLLTSYNEQFF. CDR3 in DNA: TGTGCCAGCAGTTTACTGACTAGTTACAATGAGCAGTTCTTC.

This chain links TRBV28 with TRBJ1-4; 9 nucleotides agree with TRBD1. The CDR3 has 16 amino acids. Germline-derived CDR1 and CDR2 are MDHEN and SYDVKM. J was trimmed by 3 bases and V by 2 bases; bases with no gene match: 4. CDR3 sequence: CASSLRQGVSNEKLFF. CDR3 coding DNA: TGTGCCAGCAGTTTACGACAGGGGGTATCTAATGAAAAACTGTTTTTT.

The chain recombines TRBV6-2 or TRBV6-3 with TRBJ2-7; 9 nucleotides line up with TRBD1. Germline V gene sequence: CDR1 MNHEY, CDR2 SVGEGT. The CDR3 sequence is 15 residues long. V shed 4 bases and J 3 bases; nucleotides not matched to a gene: 7. The CDR3: CASSFIQGAGYEQYF. The CDR3 DNA is TGTGCCAGCAGTTTTATACAGGGGGCTGGCTACGAGCAGTACTTC.

The V and J genes are TRBV6-5 and TRBJ1-4, with 10 bases aligning to TRBD1. The germline CDR1 and CDR2 sequences are MNHEY and SVGAGI. The junction had 10 bases not matched to a gene; V was cut back by 6 bases and J by 12 bases. This CDR3 contains 14 residues. Written as DNA, the CDR3 is TGTGCCAGCAGCCCCGACAGGGGGCTCCGGGAACTGTTTTTT. Its protein product is CASSPDRGLRELFF.

The J gene is TRBJ2-2, the V gene TRBV28; 8 nucleotides line up with TRBD1. CDR3 length equals 14 residues. V was pared by 11 bases and J by 5 bases, with 10 bases of the junction left unmatched. CDR1 is MDHEN and CDR2 is SYDVKM in the germline V gene. The CDR3 region is CAGCWTGWTGELFF. The CDR3, as DNA: TGTGCCGGATGTTGGACAGGGTGGACCGGGGAGCTGTTTTTT.

The gene calls are TRBV4-3 and TRBJ2-5, with a weak D call TRBD1 (5 bases). CDR3 length equals 15 residues. Germline V gene data show CDR1 as LGHNA and CDR2 as YSLEER. V lost 0 bases and J 2 bases, leaving 10 bases between the germline ends. CDR3 bases: TGCGCCAGCAGCCAAGATAGGGGTAGACAAGAGACCCAGTACTTC. This sequence encodes CASSQDRGRQETQYF.

The gene calls are TRBV2 and TRBJ2-7; TRBD2 is a possible D gene (5 bases). The CDR3 is 12 amino acids. Germline V lookup: CDR1 SNHLY, CDR2 FYNNEI. V lost 6 bases and J lost 2, with 8 bases in between. For the CDR3, the DNA is TGTGCCAGCAGGGAGGAGGCCTACGAGCAGTACTTC. This encodes CASREEAYEQYF.

The chain employs TRBV7-2 and TRBJ2-5, with 7 bases identical to TRBD2. Germline CDR1 reads SGHTA; CDR2 reads FQGNSA. V was clipped by 4 bases and J by 5 bases; unmatched bases: 10. The CDR3 has 15 residues. CDR3 DNA sequence: TGTGCCAGCAGCTCCTTTACCATCGGGAGGGAGACCCAGTACTTC. It codes for CASSSFTIGRETQYF.

The chain links TRBV25-1 to TRBJ2-7, with D possibly being TRBD2 (7 bases). Trimming took 4 bases from V and 8 from J, leaving 24 bases between them. The length of the CDR3 is 16 residues. The germline V gene has CDR1 MGHDK and CDR2 SYGVNS. The CDR3 spells CASSGPKSGGGRKQYF. DNA for the CDR3: TGTGCCAGCAGTGGCCCTAAATCCGGCGGGGGCAGGAAGCAGTACTTC.

The V and J genes are TRBV5-1 and TRBJ1-2; D is perhaps TRBD1 (6 bases). In germline, CDR1 is SGHRS, CDR2 YFSETQ. The CDR3 is 13 residues long. V was cut by 0 bases and J by 7 bases, with 10 bases left in between. CDR3 in DNA: TGCGCCAGCAGCTTGGCGGCAGGGGCTGGCTACACCTTC. Translated, it gives CASSLAAGAGYTF.

The V call is TRBV7-8, the J call TRBJ2-5; maybe TRBD2 (6 bases). The germline V gene encodes CDR1 SGHVS and CDR2 FQNEAQ. V lost 5 bases to trimming and J lost 2 bases, with 21 bases between them. The CDR3 has 17 amino acids. The DNA of the CDR3 is TGTGCCAGCAGCCCGACATGGGGGGTAAGGGGACAAGAGACCCAGTACTTC. It translates to CASSPTWGVRGQETQYF.

This chain joins TRBV12-2 and TRBJ2-4; the table assigns TRBD1, which was not confirmed against the DNA. TRBV12-2 is designated a pseudogene. CDR3 size: 16 residues. The CDR3, as DNA: TGTGCAAGTCGCGAAGTCCCCAGAATCGCCAAAAACATTCAGTACTTC. Residues: CASREVPRIAKNIQYF.

The chain links TRBV6-6 to TRBJ2-3; TRBD1 matches at 8 bases. This CDR3 comprises 13 residues. CDR1 is MNHNY and CDR2 is SVGAGI in the germline V gene (reference sequence). The V and J ends lost 6 bases and 1 base, in that order; junction bases with no gene match: 0. The CDR3, as DNA: TGTGCCAGCAGGGGACAGGGCACAGATACGCAGTATTTT. It specifies CASRGQGTDTQYF.

This chain connects TRBV3-1 (or the pseudogene TRBV3-2) to TRBJ2-7; D uncertain. V dropped 3 bases and J dropped 5 bases, with 8 bases sitting between them. CDR3 length: 12 residues. Germline CDR1 reads LGHDT; CDR2 reads YNNKEL (reference sequence). CDR3 bases: TGTGCCAGCAGCCACCAGGTCGACGAGCAGTACTTC. Translating it yields CASSHQVDEQYF.

In DNA, the CDR3 is TGTGCCACCAGCAGAGTCACTAGCGGATTTCAAGAGACCCAGTACTTC. Translating gives CATSRVTSGFQETQYF. The gene calls are TRBV15 and TRBJ2-5, with TRBD2 matching over 8 bases. This CDR3 region has 16 residues. V lost 1 base and J lost 2; bases outside the gene matches: 6. The germline CDR1 and CDR2 sequences are LNHNV and YYDKDF (reference sequence). Supplemented by reference TRBV15 and TRBJ2-5, the full variable domain reads DAMVIQNPRYQVTQFGKPVTLSCSQTLNHNVMYWYQQKSSQAPKLLFHYYDKDFNNEADTPDNFQSRRPNTSFCFLDIRSPGLGDTAMYLCATSRVTSGFQETQYFGPGTRLLVL.

The chain carries TRBV3-1 (or the pseudogene TRBV3-2) and TRBJ2-1, with TRBD1 as a possible D gene (7 bases). This CDR3 has 15 amino acids. Trimming stripped 4 bases from V and 1 base from J, with 11 bases between. The V gene's germline CDR1 is LGHDT and CDR2 YNNKEL (reference sequence). CDR3 bases: TGTGCCAGCAGCCTCAGGGGGGAGTCCTACAATGAGCAGTTCTTC. It codes for CASSLRGESYNEQFF.

This sequence joins TRBV11-3 and TRBJ2-5, with TRBD2 as a possible D gene (5 bases). CDR1 is SGHNT and CDR2 is YENEEA in the germline V gene. Trimming cost V 5 bases and J 1 base, with 11 bases left between them. The CDR3 length is 14 residues. The CDR3 DNA reads TGTGCCAGCAGCCAAGAGCGGATCCAAGAGACCCAGTACTTC. Its protein product is CASSQERIQETQYF.

The chain recombines TRBV30 with TRBJ1-1; D ambiguous. The CDR3 consists of 14 residues. V lost 4 bases and J lost 1, with 13 bases in between. Germline V CDR1 and CDR2: GTSNPN, SVGIG (reference sequence). The CDR3 DNA reads as TGTGCCTGGACAGGATTCGTGTCGAACACTGAAGCTTTCTTT. It translates to CAWTGFVSNTEAFF.

The chain links TRBV27 to TRBJ1-5, with D possibly being TRBD1 (6 bases). From germline, CDR1 is MNHEY and CDR2 SMNVEV (reference sequence). Trimming stripped 5 bases from V and 3 bases from J, with 11 bases between. The CDR3 runs 14 residues. CDR3 sequence: CASSPGQNNQPQHF. The CDR3 DNA reads TGTGCCAGCAGTCCAGGACAGAACAATCAGCCCCAGCATTTT.